A single sample is the source of the 29 T cell receptor beta chains below, sequenced in a study of blood T cells in healthy people across ages. Primers used in a second PCR of roughly 6 to 11 cycles were a sample-barcoded 5' primer and a J-beta primer mix. TCRdb re-called the 5' RACE reads with MiXCR, one entry per CDR3 protein. Of 1.5 million to 2 million distinct CDR3 sequences listed, 28% were seen once; the top ten hold roughly 8%. Input material: blood. These receptors were obtained from a woman aged 25 to 45 in good health.

In its sample, this clonotype was seen a few times. This sequence joins TRBV12-3 or TRBV12-4 and TRBJ2-7, with D tentatively TRBD2 (7 bases). The length of the CDR3 is 15 residues. Trimming stripped 3 bases from V and 6 bases from J, with 18 bases between. The CDR3 here is CASSFGGEADSEQYF. Here the CDR3 DNA reads TGTGCCAGCAGTTTTGGGGGGGAAGCGGACAGCGAGCAGTACTTC.

As regards this clonotype: This may be a read error: a much more frequent sequence differs by one nucleotide. The chain joins TRBV6-5 to TRBJ2-1; D ambiguous. V lost 0 bases and J 1 base, leaving 7 bases between the germline ends. The germline gives CDR1 MNHEY, CDR2 SVGAGI. The CDR3 extends over 15 amino acids. CDR3 loop: CASSYSAQSYNEQFF. CDR3 in DNA: TGTGCCAGCAGTTACTCGGCCCAGTCCTACAATGAGCAGTTCTTC.

CDR3 residues: CASSPRRGRPGELFF. The CDR3 region has the DNA TGTGCCAGCAGCCCAAGAAGGGGACGGCCCGGGGAGCTGTTTTTT. The genes are TRBV7-8 and TRBJ2-2; perhaps D is TRBD1 or TRBD2 (5 bases each). The CDR3 spans 15 residues. Trimming left V 5 bases short and J 6 bases short, with 16 bases between. Germline assignment: CDR1 SGHVS and CDR2 FQNEAQ.

The rearrangement uses TRBV11-2 and TRBJ1-1; possibly TRBD1 for D (5 bases). The CDR3 is 15 residues long. V lost 3 bases to trimming and J lost 8 bases, with 19 bases between them. CDR1 is SGHAT, CDR2 FQNNGV, per germline. In DNA form, the CDR3 reads TGTGCCAGCAGCTTCCCGCCGGGTATGGACAAAGAAGCTTTCTTT. Translated: CASSFPPGMDKEAFF. Full variable domain (outside the CDR3, taken from reference TRBV11-2 and TRBJ1-1): EAGVAQSPRYKIIEKRQSVAFWCNPISGHATLYWYQQILGQGPKLLIQFQNNGVVDDSQLPKDRFSAERLKGVDSTLKIQPAKLEDSAVYLCASSFPPGMDKEAFFGQGTRLTVV.

The chain recombines TRBV7-2 with TRBJ1-5; unclear D gene. V lost 8 bases, J lost 1 base, and 18 bases lay in between. CDR1 and CDR2 (germline): SGHTA, FQGNSA. This CDR3 contains 16 residues. CDR3 region: CASDNSDRLSNQPQHF. CDR3 nucleotide sequence: TGTGCCAGCGACAACTCCGACCGGTTAAGCAATCAGCCCCAGCATTTT.

The chain recombines TRBV3-1 with TRBJ2-3; D might be TRBD2 (6 bases). V was shortened by 9 bases and J by 2 bases, with 15 bases between the two germline ends. Germline CDR1 reads LGHDT; CDR2 reads YNNKEL (reference sequence). The CDR3 extends over 14 amino acids. CDR3 amino acids: CASSRDSYTDTQYF. CDR3 DNA sequence: TGTGCCAGTTCCCGGGACTCCTACACAGATACGCAGTATTTT.

This clonotype was seen a handful of times. The genes are TRBV5-1 and TRBJ2-5; 7 bases are shared with TRBD2. The CDR3 loop spans 16 amino acids. Germline V lookup: CDR1 SGHRS, CDR2 YFSETQ. The V segment lost 5 bases and the J segment 0 bases; nucleotides outside the gene matches: 10. The CDR3 spells CASRIPGLQYQETQYF. The CDR3 coding sequence is TGCGCCAGCAGAATCCCGGGACTACAGTACCAAGAGACCCAGTACTTC. The variable domain in full, with the rest retrieved from reference TRBV5-1 and TRBJ2-5, is KAGVTQTPRYLIKTRGQQVTLSCSPISGHRSVSWYQQTPGQGLQFLFEYFSETQRNKGNFPGRFSGRQFSNSRSEMNVSTLELGDSALYLCASRIPGLQYQETQYFGPGTRLLVL.

This clonotype was counted many times. The chain joins TRBV12-3 or TRBV12-4 to TRBJ2-7; TRBD1 might be the D (8 bases). Trimming removed 5 bases at V and 3 bases at J, with 17 bases between. The CDR3 is 15 residues long. This chain's CDR3 is CASSARQGTIYEQYF. CDR3 bases: TGTGCCAGCAGTGCGCGACAGGGGACTATCTACGAGCAGTACTTC.

Many counts were recorded for this clonotype. Being one base from a much bigger clone, this may be a read error. The genes are TRBV3-1 and TRBJ1-2, with TRBD1 as a possible D gene (6 bases). V lost 3 bases to trimming and J lost 4 bases, with 12 bases between them. This CDR3 has 14 amino acids. CDR1 and CDR2 from the germline V gene are LGHDT and YNNKEL (reference sequence). Written as DNA, the CDR3 is TGTGCCAGCAGCCATGCCGACAGGAGCTATGGCTACACCTTC. Translation gives CASSHADRSYGYTF.

Only a few counts were recorded for this clonotype. V gene TRBV3-1 combines with J gene TRBJ2-1, with 7 bases that match TRBD2. With V trimmed by 3 bases and J by 4 bases, 3 bases remained unmatched. Germline V CDR1 and CDR2: LGHDT, YNNKEL (reference sequence). The CDR3 totals 14 residues. The CDR3 nucleotides read TGTGCCAGCAGCCAGGCTAGCGGATACAATGAGCAGTTCTTC. Translated: CASSQASGYNEQFF.

This clonotype came up once. Since a much larger clone is just one base distant, this may be a read error. The chain is built from TRBV20-1 and TRBJ2-7, with D perhaps given as TRBD1 or TRBD2 (5 bases each). CDR3 length equals 15 residues. Germline V lookup: CDR1 DFQATT, CDR2 SNEGSKA (reference sequence). The CDR3 sequence: CSAGPGTGRSYGQYF. CDR3 coding DNA: TGCAGTGCTGGCCCGGGGACGGGCCGCTCCTACGGGCAGTACTTC.

Details on this clonotype: A far larger clone is one base from this, pointing to a likely read error. The CDR3 region is CTSSLLSETQYF. In nucleotides, the CDR3 is TGTACCAGCAGCTTATTGTCGGAGACCCAGTACTTC. The chain links TRBV5-5 to TRBJ2-5; D call uncertain. Germline assignment: CDR1 SGHKS and CDR2 YYEKEE (reference sequence). There are 12 residues in the CDR3.

This chain joins TRBV30 and TRBJ1-5, with 7 bases lining up with TRBD1. CDR1 is GTSNPN, CDR2 SVGIG, per germline (reference sequence). There are 13 residues in the CDR3. After removal of 2 bases from V and 6 bases from J, the junction contained 4 bases not matched to a gene. The CDR3 here is CAWSRQGGQPQHF. The CDR3 nucleotides read TGTGCCTGGAGTCGACAGGGAGGTCAGCCCCAGCATTTT.

The chain links TRBV2 to TRBJ1-2; 8 nucleotides align to TRBD1. Germline V CDR1 and CDR2: SNHLY, FYNNEI. The V segment lost 6 bases and the J segment 7 bases; nucleotides outside the gene matches: 10. The CDR3 is 14 residues long. CDR3 amino acids: CASRLGQGETGYTF. CDR3 DNA: TGTGCCAGCAGGCTTGGACAGGGAGAGACTGGCTACACCTTC.

This clonotype occurred a few times. The V gene is TRBV4-1, the J gene TRBJ2-5; 7 positions agree with TRBD1. Germline-derived CDR1 and CDR2 are MGHRA and YSYEKL. This CDR3 spans 17 amino acids. V shed 0 bases and J 11 bases; nucleotides not matched to a gene: 18. CDR3 residues: CASSQDGYETGFEGQYF. The CDR3 bases are TGCGCCAGCAGCCAAGATGGGTACGAGACAGGGTTTGAAGGGCAGTACTTC.

The chain combines TRBV6-5 with TRBJ1-1; no clear D. V was clipped by 6 bases and J by 6 bases, with 17 bases between them. Germline CDR1 MNHEY, CDR2 SVGAGI. CDR3 length: 14 amino acids. The CDR3 region is CASSPELRAPEAFF. The CDR3 DNA follows: TGTGCCAGCAGCCCCGAATTGAGGGCCCCTGAAGCTTTCTTT.

Notes on this clonotype: A much larger clone differs by one base, so this may be a read error. The CDR3 is CASSRTGYAYEQYF. The CDR3 DNA reads TGTGCCAGCAGCCGTACAGGGTATGCCTACGAGCAGTACTTC. The rearrangement uses TRBV7-6 and TRBJ2-7; D might be TRBD1 (6 bases). The CDR3 totals 14 residues. CDR1 and CDR2 (germline): SGHVS, FNYEAQ. V gave up 5 bases and J gave up 2 bases, with 13 bases separating them.

The chain links TRBV15 to TRBJ2-5, with D possibly TRBD1 on 6 matching bases. This CDR3 has 15 amino acids. With 5 bases removed from V and 2 bases from J, the gap between germline ends came to 15 bases. CDR1 and CDR2 (germline): LNHNV, YYDKDF (reference sequence). The chain's CDR3 is CATSYRDIGQETQYF. In nucleotides, the CDR3 is TGTGCCACCAGCTACCGGGACATAGGTCAAGAGACCCAGTACTTC.

This clonotype showed up many times. The chain recombines TRBV10-3 with TRBJ2-7, with TRBD2 identical over 7 bases. Per the germline V gene, CDR1 is ENHRY and CDR2 is SYGVKD. The CDR3 loop spans 15 amino acids. V trimming: 2 bases; J trimming: 5 bases; junction bases outside the gene matches: 9. Here the CDR3 DNA reads TGTGCCATCAGTGAGGCCGGCGGGAGTAGTGACGAGCAGTACTTC. Its translation is CAISEAGGSSDEQYF.

This chain's CDR3 is CASSTTPGGELFF. CDR3 bases: TGTGCCAGCAGCACCACCCCAGGCGGGGAGCTGTTTTTT. This chain links TRBV7-3 with TRBJ2-2; D not certain. V was clipped by 5 bases and J by 7 bases, with 11 bases between them. Germline CDR1 SGHTA, CDR2 FQGTGA. The CDR3 is made up of 13 amino acids.

The rearrangement joins TRBV4-1 to TRBJ2-7, with TRBD2 matching over 7 bases. Looked up from germline, CDR1 is MGHRA and CDR2 is YSYEKL. The CDR3 loop spans 16 amino acids. Losses at the gene ends were 0 bases for V and 5 bases for J; bases not matched to a gene: 10. CDR3 in amino acids: CASSQDRGETFHEQYF. The DNA for the CDR3 is TGCGCCAGCAGCCAAGATCGGGGGGAGACATTCCACGAGCAGTACTTC.

The table lists this clonotype with a few counts. This clone may be a read error of a much larger clone one base away. The V gene is TRBV7-2, the J gene TRBJ2-3; tentative D call: TRBD2 (6 bases). The germline V gene encodes CDR1 SGHTA and CDR2 FQGNSA. CDR3 size: 14 residues. CDR3 residues: CAGSPIAATDTQYF. The CDR3 nucleotides are TGTGCCGGCAGCCCAATAGCGGCAACAGATACGCAGTATTTT.

This clonotype was counted many times. The rearrangement links TRBV12-3 or TRBV12-4 to TRBJ1-2; D is ambiguous. V shed 1 base and J shed 7 bases, with 7 bases lying between them. The CDR3 covers 12 residues. CDR3 region: CASSLGSSGYTF. The CDR3 coding sequence is TGTGCCAGCAGTTTAGGGTCATCTGGCTACACCTTC.

With respect to this clonotype: Possible read error: a much larger clone is one base away. V is TRBV20-1 and J is TRBJ2-5; unclear D gene. There are 12 residues in the CDR3. The V gene lost 0 bases and the J gene lost 11 bases, with 13 bases spanning the gap. The germline V gene has CDR1 DFQATT and CDR2 SNEGSKA (reference sequence). CDR3 sequence: CSARDMGLEQYF. CDR3 DNA sequence: TGCAGTGCTAGAGATATGGGTCTGGAGCAGTACTTC.

Ten or more counts support this clonotype. This rearrangement joins TRBV28 to TRBJ1-2; TRBD1 matches at 7 bases. Germline V gene data show CDR1 as MDHEN and CDR2 as SYDVKM. The CDR3 contains 15 residues. V was pared by 5 bases and J by 4 bases, with 10 bases of the junction left unmatched. CDR3 residues: CASSPTGTDLYGYTF. CDR3 in DNA: TGTGCCAGCAGTCCCACCGGGACAGACCTCTATGGCTACACCTTC.

This sequence joins TRBV9 and TRBJ2-7; 9 nucleotides match TRBD2. The length of the CDR3 is 15 residues. The V gene end was trimmed by 3 bases and the J gene end by 2 bases; junction bases not matched to a gene: 6. In germline, CDR1 is SGDLS, CDR2 YYNGEE. The CDR3 loop is CASSATAGGPYEQYF. The CDR3 region has the DNA TGTGCCAGCAGCGCCACGGCGGGGGGGCCCTACGAGCAGTACTTC.

The chain employs TRBV12-3 or TRBV12-4 and TRBJ2-2, with 8 bases matching TRBD2. This CDR3 spans 17 amino acids. Unmatched junction bases numbered 7, after V lost 3 bases and J lost 1 base. CDR3 protein: CASSFSGGPLNTGELFF. For the CDR3, the DNA is TGTGCCAGCAGTTTCTCGGGGGGGCCATTGAACACCGGGGAGCTGTTTTTT.

This clonotype has only a few counts. The rearrangement uses TRBV7-7 and TRBJ2-6; the match to TRBD1 covers 9 bases. Unmatched junction bases numbered 9, after V lost 5 bases and J lost 4 bases. CDR1 is SSHAT and CDR2 is FNYEAQ in the germline V gene (reference sequence). This CDR3 is built from 17 residues. CDR3: CASSATGQGAGANVLTF. CDR3 in DNA: TGTGCCAGCAGCGCCACGGGACAGGGAGCGGGGGCCAACGTCCTGACTTTC.

The chain links TRBV28 to TRBJ2-5, with D unresolved. CDR3 length: 14 residues. Germline V gene data show CDR1 as MDHEN and CDR2 as SYDVKM. V was clipped by 7 bases and J by 0 bases, with 12 bases between them. Written as DNA, the CDR3 is TGTGCCAGCACTAGTGTAATACACCAAGAGACCCAGTACTTC. The encoded protein is CASTSVIHQETQYF.